This T cell receptor (beta chain) was sequenced in a study of blood T cell repertoires in COVID-19. Generated by immunoSEQ multiplex PCR, the TCRdb table keeps only in-frame clones and is missing some. In the table there are some 40,000 clones, roughly 80% of which are singletons. This clone was seen only a few times. Other nucleotide sequences from this sample produce the same CDR3. The CDR3 loop spans 14 amino acids. CDR1 is MGHRA, CDR2 YSYEKL, per germline. V dropped 4 bases and J dropped 2 bases, with 10 bases sitting between them. The receptor was derived from a man aged 55-75 years in a cohort sampled during active COVID-19. Sample: peripheral blood. V is TRBV4-1 and J is TRBJ2-3, with D possibly being TRBD1 (5 bases). CDR3 nucleotides: TGCGCCAGCAGCCGAGACAGATACACAGATACGCAGTATTTT. This sequence encodes CASSRDRYTDTQYF.